This T cell receptor beta chain was sequenced for a study of Graves' ophthalmopathy and Graves' hyperthyroidism. Study-wide background: The authors collected peripheral blood at initial diagnosis, before any treatment.

The authors used Ficoll-Paque density gradient centrifugation to separate PBMCs. The input was around 10 ml of fresh peripheral blood. Scientists amplified the TCR beta CDR3 regions from RNA transcripts. First-round RT-PCR relied on HTBI primers, and a second-round multiplex PCR came next. TCRdb reprocessed the multiplex PCR reads with MiXCR, giving one entry per CDR3 protein. Among about 740,000 distinct CDR3 sequences listed, roughly 40% were seen once. The CDR3 spans 16 residues. V lost 4 bases to trimming and J lost 4 bases; unmatched junction nucleotides: 12. The germline CDR1 and CDR2 sequences are SEHNR and FQNEAQ (reference sequence).

The V call is TRBV7-9, the J call TRBJ1-1, with 7 nucleotides matching TRBD1. Sequencing was carried out using peripheral blood. This receptor was identified in an adult man with Graves' ophthalmopathy. The CDR3 is CASSSYGGTAITEAFF. The CDR3 DNA reads as TGTGCCAGCAGCTCCTATGGCGGGACAGCGATCACTGAAGCTTTCTTT.